This T cell receptor beta chain came from a study of CD8 T cells in Susac syndrome. The wider study: Treatment at blood withdrawal was none, corticosteroids, or intravenous immunoglobulin alone in Susac syndrome patients.

The sequenced target, TCR beta, came from blood CD8+ and CD4+ T cells. Fulfillment of recently defined diagnostic criteria for definite or probable disease was shown by the patients with Susac syndrome. The CDR3 consists of 9 residues. Germline V gene lookup returns CDR1 KGHDR and CDR2 SFDVKD. V lost 10 bases to trimming and J lost 8 bases, with 7 bases between them. An amount of RNA that ranged from roughly 0.5 to 1 ug was reverse transcribed with random hexamers. TCRdb passed the immunoSEQ multiplex PCR reads through MiXCR, listing each CDR3 protein once. The repertoire holds under 150,000 distinct CDR3 sequences, with under 97% as singletons.

This receptor was taken from a human donor with Susac syndrome. V is TRBV24-1 and J is TRBJ1-2; no clear D. What was sequenced was CD4+ T cells from PBMCs. Written as DNA, the CDR3 is TGTGCCACAGCGGGGGGCTACACCTTC. Translation gives CATAGGYTF.